One sample yielded the 21 T cell receptor beta chains listed below, sequenced in a study of molecular identifiers for immune sequencing clone quantification. TCRdb reprocessed the PCR reads with MiXCR, giving one entry per CDR3 protein. The sample gives some 590,000 distinct CDR3 sequences, around 25% of which show up once; 0.78% is in the top ten. The material sequenced was naive CD8+ T cells from blood, with Jurkat cell RNA spiked in. The subset denotes: FACS-sorted CD8+CD4-CCR7+CD45RA+ naive T cells. The receptors were sampled from a human donor in good health. Some libraries in this study had Jurkat cell RNA spiked in.

This clonotype was counted at least ten times. The chain combines TRBV14 with TRBJ2-7; D is unclear. CDR3 length: 16 residues. Looked up from germline, CDR1 is SGHDN and CDR2 is FVKESK. Trimming removed 0 bases at V and 2 bases at J, with 14 bases between. Written as DNA, the CDR3 is TGTGCCAGCAGCCAAGAGCCTGCCGACCCGACCTACGAGCAGTACTTC. Its translation is CASSQEPADPTYEQYF.

The V and J genes are TRBV13 and TRBJ2-3, with TRBD1 identical over 7 bases. This CDR3 has 17 amino acids. The germline V gene has CDR1 PRHDT and CDR2 FYEKMQ (reference sequence). J was trimmed by 1 base and V by 5 bases; bases with no gene match: 12. The CDR3 loop is CASSTPLGTDRTDTQYF. The CDR3 DNA is TGTGCCAGCAGCACCCCCCTGGGGACAGACCGCACAGATACGCAGTATTTT.

This clonotype came up a few times. The V and J genes are TRBV4-1 and TRBJ1-1, with a possible D match to TRBD1 (6 bases). The length of the CDR3 is 15 residues. With 0 bases removed from V and 2 bases from J, the gap between germline ends came to 10 bases. The germline V gene encodes CDR1 MGHRA and CDR2 YSYEKL. CDR3 sequence reads: CASSQEDSANTEAFF. DNA of the CDR3: TGCGCCAGCAGCCAAGAGGACAGCGCCAACACTGAAGCTTTCTTT.

This clonotype was recorded many times. The chain has TRBV4-3 and TRBJ2-1; TRBD2 matches at 12 bases. This CDR3 comprises 15 residues. J was trimmed by 8 bases and V by 1 base; bases with no gene match: 3. CDR1 and CDR2 from the germline V gene are LGHNA and YSLEER. In nucleotides, the CDR3 is TGCGCCAGCAGCCAAGGACTAGCGGGAGAACATGAGCAGTTCTTC. Translation gives CASSQGLAGEHEQFF.

This clonotype has a count of ten or more. J is TRBJ1-1 and V is TRBV27; no definite D call. CDR3 length: 14 residues. The germline V and J ends were trimmed by 5 bases and 6 bases, with 16 bases remaining between them. The germline gives CDR1 MNHEY, CDR2 SMNVEV (reference sequence). CDR3 residues: CASSPNLGVAEAFF. CDR3 nucleotide sequence: TGTGCCAGCAGTCCAAACCTAGGCGTCGCTGAAGCTTTCTTT.

This clonotype has at least ten counts. The chain joins TRBV27 to TRBJ2-3, with TRBD2 as a possible D gene (5 bases). Germline CDR1 and CDR2: MNHEY and SMNVEV (reference sequence). V shed 10 bases and J shed 2 bases, with 16 bases lying between them. This CDR3 has 14 amino acids. This CDR3 reads CATSPRADTDTQYF. In DNA, the CDR3 is TGTGCCACCTCCCCGAGGGCGGACACAGATACGCAGTATTTT.

This clonotype was detected many times. The chain links TRBV6-6 to TRBJ2-5; D possibly corresponds to TRBD2 (6 bases). Trimming stripped 7 bases from V and 2 bases from J, with 11 bases between. Germline V lookup: CDR1 MNHNY, CDR2 SVGAGI (reference sequence). The CDR3 runs 13 residues. CDR3 in amino acids: CASKVGLQETQYF. Written as DNA, the CDR3 is TGTGCCAGCAAGGTGGGACTGCAAGAGACCCAGTACTTC.

This clonotype was detected a few times. This chain uses TRBV5-8 with TRBJ2-7, with TRBD2 as a possible D gene (6 bases). Trimming removed 3 bases from V and 3 bases from J, with 10 bases in between. This CDR3 comprises 13 residues. Germline V CDR1 and CDR2: SGHTS, YDEGEE. As DNA, the CDR3 is TGTGCCAGCAGCTGGGGCGGGGACTACGAGCAGTACTTC. Encoded protein: CASSWGGDYEQYF.

This clonotype was observed many times. The chain is built from TRBV14 and TRBJ2-7, with a tentative D call TRBD1 (5 bases). Germline values: CDR1 SGHDN, CDR2 FVKESK. The germline V and J ends were trimmed by 3 bases and 2 bases, with 14 bases remaining between them. The CDR3 sequence is 15 residues long. This CDR3 is CASSHSRALTYEQYF. The CDR3 bases are TGTGCCAGCAGCCACTCCAGGGCTCTGACCTACGAGCAGTACTTC.

V is TRBV20-1 and J is TRBJ2-5; 7 bases agree with TRBD2. The length of the CDR3 is 20 residues. The V gene end was trimmed by 0 bases and the J gene end by 2 bases; junction bases not matched to a gene: 21. Germline CDR1 DFQATT, CDR2 SNEGSKA (reference sequence). In DNA form, the CDR3 reads TGCAGTGCTAGAGATCTTTCTCTCTTTTCTGCGGGAGCGTTTCAAGAGACCCAGTACTTC. As protein: CSARDLSLFSAGAFQETQYF.

Comments on this clonotype: With a much larger clone just one base away, this may be a read error. The chain uses TRBV7-2 and TRBJ1-6; 8 bases fit TRBD1. Germline values: CDR1 SGHTA, CDR2 FQGNSA. CDR3 size: 15 residues. The CDR3 spells CASSLGQAYNSPFHF. The CDR3 DNA sequence: TGTGCCAGCAGCTTGGGACAGGCTTATAATTCACCCTTCCACTTT.

This clonotype was seen at least ten times. The chain carries TRBV12-5 and TRBJ2-7; unclear D gene. The CDR3 covers 11 residues. The germline V and J ends were trimmed by 4 bases and 10 bases, with 11 bases remaining between them. The germline gives CDR1 LGHNT, CDR2 FRNRAP. CDR3 loop: CASGSYTDQYF. CDR3 DNA: TGTGCTAGTGGTTCCTACACTGATCAGTACTTC. The full variable domain, its missing parts supplied by reference TRBV12-5 and TRBJ2-7, is DARVTQTPRHKVTEMGQEVTMRCQPILGHNTVFWYRQTMMQGLELLAYFRNRAPLDDSGMPKDRFSAEMPDATLATLKIQPSEPRDSAVYFCASGSYTDQYFGPGTRLTVT.

This clonotype was seen repeatedly, ten times or more. This chain connects TRBV13 to TRBJ2-3; no definite D call. The CDR3 has 14 amino acids. CDR1 and CDR2 from the germline V gene are PRHDT and FYEKMQ (reference sequence). V was pared by 5 bases and J by 2 bases, with 11 bases between. The CDR3 DNA reads TGTGCCAGCAGCCCCGGCGCTCCCACAGATACGCAGTATTTT. Translating gives CASSPGAPTDTQYF.

This clonotype was seen repeatedly, ten times or more. The chain is built from TRBV14 and TRBJ2-7; 9 bases match TRBD1. Germline V gene sequence: CDR1 SGHDN, CDR2 FVKESK. CDR3 length equals 14 residues. V dropped 5 bases and J dropped 4; count of bases not matched to a gene: 6. CDR3 bases: TGTGCCAGCAGCGAGGGACAGGGCTGGTACGAGCAGTACTTC. It yields the protein CASSEGQGWYEQYF.

Ten or more counts support this clonotype. The CDR3 DNA sequence: TGTGCCAGCCTCGGTCCTACCACAGATACGCAGTATTTT. This translates into CASLGPTTDTQYF. V usage is TRBV6-2 or TRBV6-3 and J usage is TRBJ2-3; D gene uncertain. CDR3 length: 13 residues. Germline CDR1 is MNHEY and CDR2 is SVGEGT. Trimming removed 8 bases at V and 2 bases at J, with 11 bases between.

This chain joins TRBV4-3 and TRBJ1-2; D perhaps matches TRBD1 (5 bases). Trimming shortened V by 0 bases and J by 2 bases, and 19 bases separated the two germline ends. The CDR3 is 18 amino acids. Germline CDR1 LGHNA, CDR2 YSLEER. CDR3 protein: CASSQDNPGTRSNYGYTF. The CDR3 DNA follows: TGCGCCAGCAGCCAAGATAACCCCGGGACGCGGTCCAACTATGGCTACACCTTC.

In this sample, this clonotype turned up many times. The rearrangement joins TRBV30 to TRBJ2-6; no firm D call. This CDR3 is built from 14 residues. Trimming shortened V by 0 bases and J by 0 bases, and 3 bases separated the two germline ends. Germline-derived CDR1 and CDR2 are GTSNPN and SVGIG (reference sequence). CDR3 nucleotides: TGTGCCTGGAGTGTGGGCTCTGGGGCCAACGTCCTGACTTTC. Protein product: CAWSVGSGANVLTF.

About this clonotype itself: Without the conserved terminal phenylalanine or tryptophan, this CDR3 likely stems from a read error. V and J are TRBV27 and TRBJ1-5; D gene uncertain. V shed 8 bases and J shed 0 bases, with 8 bases lying between them. The CDR3 sequence is 13 residues long. The germline CDR1 and CDR2 sequences are MNHEY and SMNVEV (reference sequence). The CDR3 sequence is CASAYTSNQPQHY. The DNA of the CDR3 is TGTGCCAGCGCCTACACTAGCAATCAGCCCCAGCATTAT.

This clonotype was seen more than once but under ten times. The chain links TRBV6-4 to TRBJ1-3; D is undetermined. The V end lost 7 bases, the J end lost 4 bases, and 11 bases lay between the germline ends. The CDR3 is made up of 13 amino acids. Germline V CDR1 and CDR2: MRHNA, SNTAGT. The CDR3 loop is CASTREDGNTIYF. The CDR3 bases are TGTGCCAGCACACGGGAGGACGGAAACACCATATATTTT.

The table lists this clonotype with many counts. This chain links TRBV6-1 with TRBJ2-3, with D uncertain. The CDR3 spans 14 residues. V dropped 3 bases and J dropped 2 bases, with 9 bases sitting between them. Germline V gene lookup returns CDR1 MNHNS and CDR2 SASEGT. The CDR3 sequence: CASSDIRTTDTQYF. The CDR3 DNA is TGTGCCAGCAGTGATATACGGACCACAGATACGCAGTATTTT.

V usage is TRBV18 and J usage is TRBJ2-2; D is unclear. The CDR3 length is 11 residues. V was pared by 3 bases and J by 7 bases, with 3 bases between. Germline-derived CDR1 and CDR2 are KGHSH and LQKENI. CDR3 loop: CASSPDGELFF. DNA of the CDR3: TGTGCCAGCTCACCGGACGGGGAGCTGTTTTTT.